This T cell receptor (beta chain) was observed in a study of tumor and adjacent non-tumor tissue in lung cancer. Notes on the study in general: Tumor repertoires had a smaller top 100 clone share than normal lung.

The template was RNA from unsorted bulk tissue. Newly diagnosed lung cancer patients had thoracic surgery in China, August–late 2014, without prior chemotherapy. With 2 bases clipped from V and 0 bases from J, the junction kept 3 bases outside the gene matches. The length of the CDR3 is 16 residues. Looked up from germline, CDR1 is SNHLY and CDR2 is FYNNEI. TCRbeta libraries were built with three rounds of nested PCR, modified from ARM-PCR. TCRdb reanalysed the multiplex PCR reads using MiXCR and keeps one entry per CDR3 protein. Of over 85,000 distinct CDR3 sequences listed, about 87% are singletons. This clonotype showed up just a few times. What it binds is not known.

The material sequenced was lung tumor tissue. V gene TRBV2 combines with J gene TRBJ1-5; 8 positions match TRBD1. This clonotype was obtained from a man in his 70s with non-small cell lung cancer. The CDR3 coding sequence is TGTGCCAGCAGTGAACAGGGGGCGGATAGCAATCAGCCCCAGCATTTT. This translates into CASSEQGADSNQPQHF.